One and the same sample provided the 8 T cell receptor beta chains below, sequenced in a study of T-cell reconstitution after alpha-beta-depleted transplantation in children. Unique molecular identifiers were incorporated during preparation of the TCRbeta library. One entry per CDR3 protein results from TCRdb running MiXCR on the PCR reads. This table holds roughly 670,000 distinct CDR3 sequences, less than 15% found once. The source was PBMCs, collected before TCRalphabeta/CD19-depleted stem cell transplant. The receptor source for this set is a girl aged 2 to 9 with congenital amegakaryocytic thrombocytopenia, due to receive a stem cell transplant.

A remark on this clonotype: A much bigger clone sits one base away, suggesting this may be a read error. The V gene is TRBV5-1, the J gene TRBJ2-1; 11 bases map to TRBD2. The CDR3 runs to 14 residues. Germline CDR1 and CDR2: SGHRS and YFSETQ. The V gene end was trimmed by 4 bases and the J gene end by 5 bases; junction bases not matched to a gene: 2. The CDR3 nucleotides read TGCGCCAGCAGCCCGACTAGCGGGAACAATGAGCAGTTCTTC. Its translation is CASSPTSGNNEQFF.

This clonotype was counted many times. The chain is built from TRBV7-2 and TRBJ1-6, with 8 bases identical to TRBD1. V was pared by 4 bases and J by 7 bases, with 3 bases of the junction left unmatched. The germline V gene has CDR1 SGHTA and CDR2 FQGNSA. This CDR3 is 14 amino acids long. The CDR3 loop is CASSWRQGNSPLHF. CDR3 nucleotide sequence: TGTGCCAGCAGCTGGCGACAGGGGAATTCACCCCTCCACTTT.

The table lists this clonotype with a few counts. V and J are TRBV11-2 and TRBJ2-5; D may be TRBD1 (5 bases). Trimming pared 4 bases from V and 2 bases from J, leaving 17 bases between. Per germline, CDR1 SGHAT and CDR2 FQNNGV. CDR3 size: 16 residues. The CDR3 loop is CASSSPRGLGQETQYF. CDR3 DNA: TGTGCCAGCAGCTCGCCTAGGGGTTTGGGGCAAGAGACCCAGTACTTC.

This chain links TRBV7-2 with TRBJ2-7; D ambiguous. Germline-derived CDR1 and CDR2 are SGHTA and FQGNSA. The CDR3 is 11 amino acids. Deletions cut 5 bases from V and 4 bases from J, with 6 bases between. CDR3 region: CASSPKYEQYF. CDR3 nucleotide sequence: TGTGCCAGCAGCCCGAAATACGAGCAGTACTTC.

Many counts were recorded for this clonotype. J is TRBJ2-3 and V is TRBV5-5, with 8 bases identical to TRBD2. There are 16 residues in the CDR3. Germline V gene sequence: CDR1 SGHKS, CDR2 YYEKEE (reference sequence). V lost 4 bases, J lost 2 bases, and 9 bases stayed unmatched. CDR3 sequence: CASSPEGLVFTDTQYF. The CDR3 DNA follows: TGTGCCAGCAGCCCGGAGGGACTAGTTTTCACAGATACGCAGTATTTT.

At least ten counts were recorded for this clonotype. The CDR3 DNA sequence: TGCAGCGGGGAGATTAACACTGAAGCTTTCTTT. It translates to CSGEINTEAFF. V gene TRBV20-1 combines with J gene TRBJ1-1; D uncertain. Germline V lookup: CDR1 DFQATT, CDR2 SNEGSKA (reference sequence). This CDR3 is 11 amino acids long.

Of note for this clonotype: A much larger clone lies one base from this, so it may be a read error. This sequence joins TRBV5-1 and TRBJ1-1; D gene ambiguous. V lost 0 bases and J 1 base, leaving 7 bases between the germline ends. The CDR3 is 14 residues long. Germline CDR1 SGHRS, CDR2 YFSETQ. CDR3 DNA: TGCGCCAGCAGCTTGGATCCAGCGAACACTGAAGCTTTCTTT. Translated: CASSLDPANTEAFF. The whole variable domain, remainder taken from reference TRBV5-1 and TRBJ1-1, is KAGVTQTPRYLIKTRGQQVTLSCSPISGHRSVSWYQQTPGQGLQFLFEYFSETQRNKGNFPGRFSGRQFSNSRSEMNVSTLELGDSALYLCASSLDPANTEAFFGQGTRLTVV.

This clonotype was found many times. V and J are TRBV12-3 or TRBV12-4 and TRBJ1-5; a possible D gene is TRBD1 (5 bases). The CDR3 spans 13 residues. V was shortened by 5 bases and J by 6 bases, with 11 bases between the two germline ends. The CDR3 nucleotides are TGTGCCAGCAGTGAGACAGTTGCTCAGCCCCAGCATTTT. Protein product: CASSETVAQPQHF.